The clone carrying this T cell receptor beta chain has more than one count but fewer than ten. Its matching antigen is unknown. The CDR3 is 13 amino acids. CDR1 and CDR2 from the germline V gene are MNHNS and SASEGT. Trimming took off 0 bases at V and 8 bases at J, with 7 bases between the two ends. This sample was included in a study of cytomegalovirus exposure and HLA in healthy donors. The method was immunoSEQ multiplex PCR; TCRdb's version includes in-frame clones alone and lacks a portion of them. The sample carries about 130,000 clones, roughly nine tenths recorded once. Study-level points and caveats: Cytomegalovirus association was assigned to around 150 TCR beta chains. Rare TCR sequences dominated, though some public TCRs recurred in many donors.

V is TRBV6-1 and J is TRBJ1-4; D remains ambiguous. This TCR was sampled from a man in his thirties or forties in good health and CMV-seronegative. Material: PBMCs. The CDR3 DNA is TGTGCCAGCAGTGAAGCGAGGGCCGAAAAACTGTTTTTT. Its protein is CASSEARAEKLFF.